This passage covers 21 T cell receptor beta chains from one sample sequenced in a study of blood T cell repertoires in COVID-19 (dated by TCRdb to 2020 to 2022). Library prep was done by the immunoSEQ multiplex PCR assay. What TCRdb holds here is the immuneACCESS table cut down to in-frame rearrangements. Part of the clones is not present; checked against another copy, under half of the missing clones reflect an unresolved V gene, and the others are unexplained. In all, the sample holds about 190,000 clones, and 65% to 85% of those were seen once. The ten largest clones take up 3.2% of the sample. The sample consisted of PBMCs or T cells enriched from blood (not recorded which). All receptors derive from a woman aged 25 to 45 who had recovered from COVID-19.

The chain employs TRBV7-9 and TRBJ1-3; D ambiguous. Trimming took off 5 bases at V and 6 bases at J, with 8 bases between the two ends. CDR1 SEHNR and CDR2 FQNEAQ come from the germline V gene (reference sequence). This CDR3 spans 12 amino acids. The CDR3 nucleotides are TGTGCCAGCAGCCTCTTCCCAAACACCATATATTTT. The encoded protein is CASSLFPNTIYF.

This rearrangement joins TRBV19 to TRBJ2-2, with D possibly being TRBD2 (5 bases). The CDR3 totals 19 residues. Trimming took off 6 bases at V and 2 bases at J, with 25 bases between the two ends. CDR1 and CDR2 (germline): LNHDA, SQIVND (reference sequence). CDR3 residues: CASRPLRELDSPNTGELFF. For the CDR3, the DNA is TGTGCCAGTAGACCCCTGAGGGAACTAGACTCCCCAAACACCGGGGAGCTGTTTTTT. Supplemented by reference TRBV19 and TRBJ2-2, the full variable domain reads DGGITQSPKYLFRKEGQNVTLSCEQNLNHDAMYWYRQDPGQGLRLIYYSQIVNDFQKGDIAEGYSVSREKKESFPLTVTSAQKNPTAFYLCASRPLRELDSPNTGELFFGEGSRLTVL.

This sequence joins TRBV30 and TRBJ1-3; the D is unclear. Germline CDR1 and CDR2: GTSNPN and SVGIG (reference sequence). V was pared by 5 bases and J by 0 bases, with 8 bases between. This CDR3 has 13 amino acids. CDR3 nucleotides: TGTGCCTGGGGATTGAGCTCTGGAAACACCATATATTTT. Its protein product is CAWGLSSGNTIYF.

The sample holds one count of this clone. The V and J genes are TRBV20-1 and TRBJ2-7, with D maybe TRBD1 (6 bases). The germline CDR1 and CDR2 sequences are DFQATT and SNEGSKA (reference sequence). Trimming took off 3 bases at V and 4 bases at J, with 7 bases between the two ends. CDR3 length equals 11 residues. Written as DNA, the CDR3 is TGCAGTGCTAGGGGGGCTTACGAGCAGTACTTC. This codes for CSARGAYEQYF.

J is TRBJ2-1 and V is TRBV9, with 12 bases aligning to TRBD1. CDR3 length: 16 amino acids. V lost 0 bases, J lost 12 bases, and 10 bases stayed unmatched. Germline lookup yields CDR1 SGDLS and CDR2 YYNGEE. CDR3 nucleotides: TGTGCCAGCAGCGTAGATCTGGGACAGGGGGCTTATAGGCAGTTCTTC. The encoded protein is CASSVDLGQGAYRQFF.

The rearrangement uses TRBV27 and TRBJ1-2; TRBD1 agrees at 9 bases. With V trimmed by 6 bases and J by 0 bases, 8 bases remained unmatched. This CDR3 contains 16 residues. Germline V gene data show CDR1 as MNHEY and CDR2 as SMNVEV (reference sequence). The CDR3 loop is CASSTLGQGANYGYTF. The CDR3 DNA sequence: TGTGCCAGCAGCACCTTGGGACAGGGAGCTAACTATGGCTACACCTTC.

The V call is TRBV30, the J call TRBJ1-2; D uncertain. Germline V gene lookup returns CDR1 GTSNPN and CDR2 SVGIG (reference sequence). The CDR3 is made up of 13 amino acids. With 2 bases removed from V and 4 bases from J, the gap between germline ends came to 11 bases. The CDR3 is CAWSPDGAYGYTF. In DNA, the CDR3 is TGTGCCTGGAGTCCAGACGGAGCCTATGGCTACACCTTC.

The chain carries TRBV19 and TRBJ1-2, with TRBD1 as a possible D gene (6 bases). CDR1 is LNHDA and CDR2 is SQIVND in the germline V gene (reference sequence). The CDR3 loop spans 15 amino acids. V lost 6 bases and J 1 base, leaving 15 bases between the germline ends. CDR3 DNA sequence: TGTGCCAGTAGCGAGGACAGAATACTTAACTATGGCTACACCTTC. Its protein is CASSEDRILNYGYTF.

This clone came up once. The J gene is TRBJ1-3, the V gene TRBV20-1, with 7 bases matching TRBD1. The CDR3 runs to 14 residues. With 3 bases clipped from V and 4 bases from J, the junction kept 6 bases outside the gene matches. Germline values: CDR1 DFQATT, CDR2 SNEGSKA (reference sequence). CDR3 amino acids: CSASAGGLGNTIYF. The CDR3 coding sequence is TGCAGTGCTAGTGCAGGGGGTCTAGGAAACACCATATATTTT.

This clone was picked up one time. The gene calls are TRBV10-3 and TRBJ1-1; tentatively, D is TRBD1 (6 bases). The V gene lost 2 bases and the J gene lost 6 bases, with 19 bases spanning the gap. This CDR3 is built from 16 residues. CDR1 and CDR2 from the germline V gene are ENHRY and SYGVKD. The CDR3 region has the DNA TGTGCCATCAGTGAGGCGATGCAGGGAGGGGGATCTGAAGCTTTCTTT. Protein: CAISEAMQGGGSEAFF.

The chain combines TRBV7-9 with TRBJ2-2; tentatively, D is TRBD1 (6 bases). Germline V lookup: CDR1 SEHNR, CDR2 FQNEAQ (reference sequence). This CDR3 contains 14 residues. Trimming left V 5 bases short and J 1 base short, with 8 bases between. CDR3 amino acids: CASSPTGNTGELFF. CDR3 DNA sequence: TGTGCCAGCAGCCCGACAGGGAACACCGGGGAGCTGTTTTTT.

The chain employs TRBV5-1 and TRBJ1-2; D not resolved. The CDR3 sequence is 9 residues long. V was cut by 6 bases and J by 7 bases, with 4 bases left in between. Germline V gene sequence: CDR1 SGHRS, CDR2 YFSETQ. The CDR3 region has the DNA TGCGCCAGCAAGAGTGGCTACACCTTC. This translates into CASKSGYTF.

This clone was seen a few times. The chain combines TRBV6-2 or TRBV6-3 with TRBJ1-5, with D possibly matching TRBD1 (5 bases). The CDR3 has 18 residues. Trimming pared 0 bases from V and 4 bases from J, leaving 19 bases between. The germline gives CDR1 MNHEY, CDR2 SVGEGT. The CDR3 here is CASSYSRGDGRQNQPQHF. The CDR3 bases are TGTGCCAGCAGTTACTCCCGGGGGGACGGTCGGCAAAATCAGCCCCAGCATTTT.

The V and J genes are TRBV19 and TRBJ1-3; no definite D call. The CDR3 extends over 14 amino acids. Trimming took 5 bases from V and 4 from J, leaving 12 bases between them. Germline V gene data show CDR1 as LNHDA and CDR2 as SQIVND (reference sequence). CDR3 DNA sequence: TGTGCCAGTAGTGTCCCGGGTTCAGGAAACACCATATATTTT. Protein sequence: CASSVPGSGNTIYF.

There are many counts of this clone. J is TRBJ1-2 and V is TRBV5-6, with 10 bases aligning to TRBD1. V lost 4 bases to trimming and J lost 5 bases; unmatched junction nucleotides: 5. The CDR3 contains 14 residues. Germline CDR1 and CDR2: SGHDT and YYEEEE. CDR3 in amino acids: CASSPDRGIYGYTF. The CDR3, as DNA: TGTGCCAGCAGCCCGGACAGGGGGATTTATGGCTACACCTTC.

This sequence joins TRBV29-1 and TRBJ2-5, with 7 bases that match TRBD1. CDR1 and CDR2 (germline): SQVTM, ANQGSEA. The length of the CDR3 is 14 residues. V trimming: 4 bases; J trimming: 4 bases; junction bases outside the gene matches: 9. CDR3 residues: CSVGPNTGVETQYF. CDR3 DNA sequence: TGCAGCGTTGGTCCTAACACAGGGGTAGAGACCCAGTACTTC.

CDR3 amino acids: CASSLTTGLSYGYTF. The CDR3 DNA reads as TGTGCCAGCAGCCTAACAACAGGGCTCTCCTATGGCTACACCTTC. The chain couples TRBV7-9 to TRBJ1-2; possible D gene TRBD1, 6 bases. Germline assignment: CDR1 SEHNR and CDR2 FQNEAQ (reference sequence). This CDR3 spans 15 amino acids. Trimming shortened V by 5 bases and J by 4 bases, and 17 bases separated the two germline ends.

V and J are TRBV3-1 (or the pseudogene TRBV3-2) and TRBJ2-6, with a weak D call TRBD1 (5 bases). The V and J ends lost 0 bases and 3 bases respectively, with 12 bases between them. This CDR3 region has 17 residues. Per the germline V gene, CDR1 is LGHDT and CDR2 is YNNKEL (reference sequence). The CDR3: CASSQDAGADGANVLTF. In DNA form, the CDR3 reads TGTGCCAGCAGCCAAGATGCTGGGGCTGATGGGGCCAACGTCCTGACTTTC.

V and J are TRBV28 and TRBJ1-4; 11 nucleotides match TRBD1. Germline assignment: CDR1 MDHEN and CDR2 SYDVKM. The V gene end was trimmed by 5 bases and the J gene end by 3 bases; junction bases not matched to a gene: 2. This CDR3 has 15 residues. This chain's CDR3 is CASSGQGAPNEKLFF. The CDR3 DNA follows: TGTGCCAGCAGTGGACAGGGGGCCCCTAATGAAAAACTGTTTTTT.

The chain links TRBV5-1 to TRBJ2-5, with D possibly TRBD2 on 5 matching bases. In germline, CDR1 is SGHRS, CDR2 YFSETQ. The CDR3 covers 14 residues. Trimming left V 3 bases short and J 1 base short, with 10 bases between. DNA of the CDR3: TGCGCCAGCAGCTACGACGGACTCCAAGAGACCCAGTACTTC. Protein sequence: CASSYDGLQETQYF.

The chain links TRBV7-2 to TRBJ1-1, with a possible D match to TRBD1 (5 bases). This CDR3 region has 14 residues. Trimming shortened V by 1 base and J by 1 base, and 7 bases separated the two germline ends. The germline V gene has CDR1 SGHTA and CDR2 FQGNSA. CDR3 loop: CASSLVGENTEAFF. As DNA, the CDR3 is TGTGCCAGCAGCTTAGTAGGGGAGAACACTGAAGCTTTCTTT.